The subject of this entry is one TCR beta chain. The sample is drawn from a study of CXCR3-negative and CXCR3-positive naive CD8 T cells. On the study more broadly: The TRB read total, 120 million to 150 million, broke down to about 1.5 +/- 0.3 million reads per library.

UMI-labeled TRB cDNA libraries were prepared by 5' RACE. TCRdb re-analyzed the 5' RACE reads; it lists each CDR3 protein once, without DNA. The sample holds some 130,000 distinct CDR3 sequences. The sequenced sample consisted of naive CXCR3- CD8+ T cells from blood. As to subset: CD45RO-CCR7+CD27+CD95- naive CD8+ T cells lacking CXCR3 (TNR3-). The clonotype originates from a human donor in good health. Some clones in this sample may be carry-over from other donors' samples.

This CDR3 is CASRHWTSGSYEQYF. The chain carries TRBV5-4 and TRBJ2-7; TCRdb indicates TRBD2, and absent DNA this call remains unverified. The germline V gene encodes CDR1 SGHNT and CDR2 YYREEE (reference sequence). This CDR3 contains 15 residues. Drawing the rest from reference TRBV5-4 and TRBJ2-7, the complete variable domain is ETGVTQSPTHLIKTRGQQVTLRCSSQSGHNTVSWYQQALGQGPQFIFQYYREEENGRGNFPPRFSGLQFPNYSSELNVNALELDDSALYLCASRHWTSGSYEQYFGPGTRLTVT.